This T cell receptor (beta chain) appears in the sequencing data of a study of T-cell memory formation after mild COVID-19. TCRdb independently ran MiXCR on the 5' RACE reads; one entry per CDR3 protein. The data hold around 430,000 distinct CDR3 sequences, with approximately 15% observed a single time. Trimming took 2 bases from V and 6 from J; bases not matched to a gene: 6. Germline V lookup: CDR1 MNHEY, CDR2 SVGEGT. The CDR3 is 15 amino acids. The chain combines TRBV6-2 or TRBV6-3 with TRBJ2-5; 10 positions agree with TRBD2. Sequences were obtained from PBMCs or a T cell subset sorted from them (not recorded which). The clonotype originates from a man between 18 and 29 years old who had mild COVID-19 (a few samples of this study predate the infection). Cell type and time point are not known. CDR3 DNA: TGTGCCAGCAGTTACCGGGCTAGCGGGGGCAAGACCCAGTACTTC. Its protein product is CASSYRASGGKTQYF.